This T cell receptor beta chain was sequenced in a study of blood T cell repertoires in COVID-19. On the study more broadly: Acute and convalescent COVID-19 specimens originated in the United States, Italy and Spain. PBMCs, B-cell-depleted T cells, or T cells were the source of the cDNA or gDNA that made up the material.

Followed over time, Seattle patients had been enrolled while infection was active. How the authors handled the data: Researchers report that nucleated cell counts were estimated from reference gene primer amplification. Sequencing used immunoSEQ multiplex PCR; TCRdb keeps in-frame clones, though not all of them. For V, J and clone size, that table is used; D and trimming come from the DNA. The data contain roughly 320,000 clones, just under 90% of them singletons. The clonotype was recovered from a woman aged 45-59 years with COVID-19, enrolled during active disease. Sequenced material: peripheral blood.

CDR3 region: CASSERPIYGYTF. DNA for the CDR3: TGTGCCAGCAGTGAGCGGCCGATCTATGGCTACACCTTC. This sequence joins TRBV2 and TRBJ1-2; D not resolved. Germline values: CDR1 SNHLY, CDR2 FYNNEI. V was shortened by 3 bases and J by 4 bases, with 9 bases between the two germline ends. The CDR3 has 13 residues.